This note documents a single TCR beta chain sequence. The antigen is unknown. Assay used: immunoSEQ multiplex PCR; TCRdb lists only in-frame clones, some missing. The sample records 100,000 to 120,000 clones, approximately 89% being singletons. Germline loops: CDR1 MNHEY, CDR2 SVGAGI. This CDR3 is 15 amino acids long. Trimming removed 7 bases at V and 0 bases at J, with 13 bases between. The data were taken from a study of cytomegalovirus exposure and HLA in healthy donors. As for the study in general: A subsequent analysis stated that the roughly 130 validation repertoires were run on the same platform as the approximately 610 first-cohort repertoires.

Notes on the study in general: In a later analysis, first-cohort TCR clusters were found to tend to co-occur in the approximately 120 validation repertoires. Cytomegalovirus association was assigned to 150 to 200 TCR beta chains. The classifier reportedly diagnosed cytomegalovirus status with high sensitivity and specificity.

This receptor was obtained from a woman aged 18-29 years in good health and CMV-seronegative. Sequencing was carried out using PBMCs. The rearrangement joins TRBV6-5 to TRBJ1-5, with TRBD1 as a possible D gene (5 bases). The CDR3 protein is CASTPDSYSNQPQHF. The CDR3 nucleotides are TGTGCCAGCACCCCCGACAGTTATAGCAATCAGCCCCAGCATTTT.